The rows below give T cell receptor beta chains drawn from one sample of a study of T-cell reconstitution after alpha-beta-depleted transplantation in children. Each CDR3 protein gets one entry after TCRdb re-called the PCR reads with MiXCR. The table records about 17,000 distinct CDR3 sequences, under 6.5% of them present only once. Sequences were derived from PBMCs, sampled before TCRalphabeta/CD19-depleted stem cell transplant. All receptors come from a boy aged 10-17 years with acute lymphoblastic leukemia, due to receive a stem cell transplant. Both conserved end residues are part of each CDR3. A D gene is named only where the DNA matches it firmly. Size tells how often a clone was seen (once, few, many) or the class of an expanded clone, and some rows leave it out.

>TRBJ2-3|TRBV28|NA|TRBD2
CASTLAGSTDTQYF
TGTGCCAGCACCCTAGCGGGATCCACAGATACGCAGTATTTT
>TRBJ2-1|TRBV7-9|medium-sized|NA
CASSLTQYNEQFF
TGTGCCAGCAGTTTAACACAATACAATGAGCAGTTCTTC
>TRBJ2-1|TRBV4-3|medium-sized|TRBD1
CASSQDWIGQGAGNEQFF
TGCGCCAGCAGCCAAGATTGGATCGGACAGGGGGCAGGGAATGAGCAGTTCTTC
>TRBJ1-5|TRBV29-1|medium-sized|TRBD1
CSVGDRTNQPQHF
TGCAGCGTTGGGGACAGGACTAATCAGCCCCAGCATTTT
>TRBJ2-7|TRBV9|many|TRBD2
CASSPRTSGGYEQYF
TGTGCCAGCAGCCCAAGGACTAGCGGGGGCTACGAGCAGTACTTC
>TRBJ2-1|TRBV7-8|many|TRBD2
CASSLLSSGRAGNEQFF
TGTGCCAGCAGCTTATTGTCTAGCGGGAGGGCGGGCAATGAGCAGTTCTTC
>TRBJ1-4|TRBV6-1|many|NA
CASSGSWGVHNEKLFF
TGTGCCAGCAGTGGATCCTGGGGGGTACATAATGAAAAACTGTTTTTT
>TRBJ2-1|TRBV6-5|NA|NA
CASSYSTGTEQFF
TGTGCCAGCAGTTACTCGACGGGAACTGAGCAGTTCTTC
>TRBJ2-2|TRBV7-9|many|NA
CASSDLGRLTGDTGELFF
TGTGCCAGCAGCGACCTAGGCAGGCTAACCGGTGACACCGGGGAGCTGTTTTTT
>TRBJ1-1|TRBV6-4|many|TRBD1
CASRRTGDTEAFF
TGTGCCAGCAGGAGGACAGGGGATACTGAAGCTTTCTTT
>TRBJ2-2|TRBV7-3|many|TRBD1
CASSQGTGTGELFF
TGTGCCAGCAGCCAGGGGACAGGGACCGGGGAGCTGTTTTTT
>TRBJ2-1|TRBV28|many|TRBD2
CASGAGGLRHNEQFF
TGTGCCAGCGGGGCGGGGGGCCTGAGGCACAATGAGCAGTTCTTC
>TRBJ2-5|TRBV7-7|many|TRBD1
CASSADRGWPKETQYF
TGTGCCAGCAGCGCAGACAGGGGATGGCCCAAAGAGACCCAGTACTTC
>TRBJ1-3|TRBV5-4|few|NA
CARSLDSGNTIYF
TGTGCCAGGAGCCTTGACAGCGGTAACACCATATATTTT
>TRBJ1-1|TRBV4-1|many|NA
CASSPVGYTEAFF
TGCGCCAGCAGCCCTGTTGGCTACACTGAAGCTTTCTTT
>TRBJ1-5|TRBV12-3/TRBV12-4|medium-sized|TRBD1
CASSPLTGGNQPQHF
TGTGCCAGCAGCCCACTCACAGGGGGTAATCAGCCCCAGCATTTT
>TRBJ1-5|TRBV5-5|many|TRBD1
CASSLWGQSNQPQHF
TGTGCCAGCAGCTTGTGGGGACAGAGCAATCAGCCCCAGCATTTT
>TRBJ2-7|TRBV3-1|many|TRBD1
CASSQDWDRAVYEQYF
TGTGCCAGCAGCCAAGATTGGGACAGGGCCGTCTACGAGCAGTACTTC
>TRBJ2-7|TRBV12-3/TRBV12-4|medium-sized|TRBD2
CASSFSLAGGMEQYF
TGTGCCAGCAGTTTCTCACTAGCGGGGGGAATGGAGCAGTACTTC
>TRBJ2-7|TRBV19|many|NA
CASSIGRGSSYEQYF
TGTGCCAGTAGTATAGGCCGGGGTAGCTCCTACGAGCAGTACTTC
>TRBJ2-7|TRBV5-8|many|NA
CASSLVTSWGLGEQYF
TGTGCCAGCAGCTTGGTTACTTCCTGGGGGCTGGGCGAGCAGTACTTC
>TRBJ2-4|TRBV27|many|TRBD1
CASRKTTGGYNIQYF
TGTGCCAGCAGGAAAACGACAGGGGGCTATAACATTCAGTACTTC
>TRBJ2-7|TRBV18|few|NA
CASSPTEVYEQYF
TGTGCCAGCTCACCAACGGAAGTCTACGAGCAGTACTTC
>TRBJ2-3|TRBV7-2|many|NA
CASSPQGRTDTQYF
TGTGCCAGCAGCCCTCAGGGACGTACAGATACGCAGTATTTT
>TRBJ1-3|TRBV6-1|many|NA
CASSDTAGLGNTIYF
TGTGCCAGCAGTGACACGGCAGGGCTTGGAAACACCATATATTTT
>TRBJ2-7|TRBV19|many|NA
CASTGGTSYEQYF
TGTGCCAGTACTGGGGGCACTTCCTACGAGCAGTACTTC
>TRBJ1-5|TRBV6-5|many|NA
CASSNDSYGSNQPQHF
TGTGCCAGCAGTAACGACAGCTATGGGAGCAATCAGCCCCAGCATTTT
>TRBJ2-7|TRBV30|many|NA
CAWGRNTYEQYF
TGTGCCTGGGGAAGGAATACCTACGAGCAGTACTTC
>TRBJ2-2|TRBV5-1|many|NA
CASSLPRDWNTGELFF
TGCGCCAGCAGCTTGCCGAGAGATTGGAACACCGGGGAGCTGTTTTTT
>TRBJ2-1|TRBV7-6|many|NA
CASSLAGADYNEQFF
TGTGCCAGCAGCTTAGCGGGAGCGGACTACAATGAGCAGTTCTTC
>TRBJ1-4|TRBV20-1|many|TRBD1
CSARDLDRERKLFF
TGCAGTGCTAGGGATTTAGACAGGGAGCGAAAACTGTTTTTT
>TRBJ2-5|TRBV28|few|NA
CASSLYRRVQETQYF
TGTGCCAGCAGTTTATATCGGAGGGTCCAAGAGACCCAGTACTTC
>TRBJ2-3|TRBV29-1|medium-sized|TRBD1
CSARKQGGRDTQYF
TGCAGCGCGAGGAAACAGGGGGGAAGAGATACGCAGTATTTT
>TRBJ2-6|TRBV20-1|many|NA
CSAKGGDSGANVLTF
TGCAGTGCTAAGGGGGGTGACTCTGGGGCCAACGTCCTGACTTTC